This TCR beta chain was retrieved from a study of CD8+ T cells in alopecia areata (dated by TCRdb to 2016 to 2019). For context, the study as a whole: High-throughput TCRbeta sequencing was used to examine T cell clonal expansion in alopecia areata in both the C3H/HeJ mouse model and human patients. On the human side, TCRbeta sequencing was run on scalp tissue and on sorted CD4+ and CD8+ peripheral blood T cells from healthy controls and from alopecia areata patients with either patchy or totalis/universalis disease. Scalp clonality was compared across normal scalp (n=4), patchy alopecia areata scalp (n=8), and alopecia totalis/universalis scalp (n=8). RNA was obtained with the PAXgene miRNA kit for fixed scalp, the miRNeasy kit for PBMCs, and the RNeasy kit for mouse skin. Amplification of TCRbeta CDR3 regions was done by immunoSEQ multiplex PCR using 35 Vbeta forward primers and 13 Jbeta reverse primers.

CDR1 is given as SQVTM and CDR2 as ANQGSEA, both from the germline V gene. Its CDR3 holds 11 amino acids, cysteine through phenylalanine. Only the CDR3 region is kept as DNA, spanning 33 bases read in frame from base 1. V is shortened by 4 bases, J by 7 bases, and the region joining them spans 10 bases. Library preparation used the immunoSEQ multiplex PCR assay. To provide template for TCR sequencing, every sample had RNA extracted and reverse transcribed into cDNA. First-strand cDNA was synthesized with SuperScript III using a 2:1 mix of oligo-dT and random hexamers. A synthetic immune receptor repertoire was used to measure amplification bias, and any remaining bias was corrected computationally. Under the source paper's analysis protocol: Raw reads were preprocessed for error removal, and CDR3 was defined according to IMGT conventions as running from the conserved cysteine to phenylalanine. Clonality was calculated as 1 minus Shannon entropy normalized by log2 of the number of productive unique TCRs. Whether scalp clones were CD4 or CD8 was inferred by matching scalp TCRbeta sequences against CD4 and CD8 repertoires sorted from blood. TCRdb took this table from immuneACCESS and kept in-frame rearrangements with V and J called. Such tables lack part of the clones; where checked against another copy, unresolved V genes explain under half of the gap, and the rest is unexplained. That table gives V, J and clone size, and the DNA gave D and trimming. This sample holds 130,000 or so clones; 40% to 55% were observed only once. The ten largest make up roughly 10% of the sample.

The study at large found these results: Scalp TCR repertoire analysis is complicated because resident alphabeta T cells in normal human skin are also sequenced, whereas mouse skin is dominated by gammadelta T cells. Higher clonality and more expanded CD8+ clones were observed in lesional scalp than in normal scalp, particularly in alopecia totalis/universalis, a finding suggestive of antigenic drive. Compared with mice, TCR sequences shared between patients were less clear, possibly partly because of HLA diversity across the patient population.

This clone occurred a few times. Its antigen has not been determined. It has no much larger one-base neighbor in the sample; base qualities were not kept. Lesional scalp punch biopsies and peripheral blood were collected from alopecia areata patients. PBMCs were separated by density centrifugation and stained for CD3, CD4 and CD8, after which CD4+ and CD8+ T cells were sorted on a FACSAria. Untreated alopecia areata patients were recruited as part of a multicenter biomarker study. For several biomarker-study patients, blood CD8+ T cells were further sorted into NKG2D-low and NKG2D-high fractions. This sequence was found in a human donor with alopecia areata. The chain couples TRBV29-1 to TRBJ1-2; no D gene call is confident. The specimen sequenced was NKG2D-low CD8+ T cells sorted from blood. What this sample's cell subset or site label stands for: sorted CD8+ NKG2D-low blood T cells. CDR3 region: CSVAFAVGYTF. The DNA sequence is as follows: TGCAGCGTTGCCTTTGCGGTTGGCTACACCTTC.